Listed below are T cell receptor beta chains from one sample, sequenced in a study of blood T cell repertoires in COVID-19. Repertoires were generated with immunoSEQ multiplex PCR, while TCRdb's copy carries only in-frame clones and drops some. The data contain around 190,000 clones, about 75% of them singletons. Sequencing was done on a sample of peripheral blood. These receptors were taken from a woman between 45 and 65 years old with active or convalescent COVID-19. CDR3s include the opening cysteine and the closing phenylalanine or tryptophan. D genes are given only for firm matches. Clone size is given for some rows only: seen once, a few or many times, or a class if the clone is expanded.

>TRBJ1-1|15|TRBV9|-|-
CASSVAGGGNTEAFF
TGTGCCAGCAGCGTAGCTGGGGGAGGGAACACTGAAGCTTTCTTT
>TRBJ2-7|16|TRBV18|few|TRBD2
CASSPMGPGGSSEQYF
TGTGCCAGCTCACCAATGGGTCCGGGGGGGTCGAGCGAGCAGTACTTC
>TRBJ2-7|16|TRBV4-3|few|-
CASSQDARDFSYEQYF
TGCGCCAGCAGCCAAGATGCCAGGGACTTCTCCTACGAGCAGTACTTC
>TRBJ1-1|13|TRBV12-3/TRBV12-4|once|-
CASSLGQGTEAFF
TGTGCCAGCAGTTTAGGGCAGGGTACTGAAGCTTTCTTT
>TRBJ1-1|15|TRBV7-9|-|TRBD1
CASSLVFEGATEAFF
TGTGCCAGCAGCTTAGTATTCGAGGGGGCCACTGAAGCTTTCTTT
>TRBJ1-3|16|TRBV2|-|TRBD1
CASSKRDRGSGNTIYF
TGTGCCAGCAGCAAGCGGGACAGGGGCTCTGGAAACACCATATATTTT
>TRBJ2-7|15|TRBV9|-|-
CASSPAGALSGEQYF
TGTGCCAGCAGCCCCGCGGGGGCCTTAAGTGGCGAGCAGTACTTC
>TRBJ2-1|16|TRBV9|-|-
CASSVEGGKTYNEQFF
TGTGCCAGCAGCGTAGAAGGGGGAAAAACCTACAATGAGCAGTTCTTC
>TRBJ1-1|15|TRBV12-5|-|-
CASGLVRTAGTEAFF
TGTGCTAGTGGTTTGGTACGAACTGCCGGCACTGAAGCTTTCTTT
>TRBJ2-2|19|TRBV23-1|-|-
CASPDPNLNRHLNTGELFF
TGCGCCAGCCCCGACCCCAACTTAAACCGACACCTTAACACCGGGGAGCTGTTTTTT
>TRBJ1-2|15|TRBV6-1|-|TRBD1
CASSFTGGPLGGYTF
TGTGCCAGCAGTTTTACAGGGGGCCCTCTGGGTGGCTACACCTTC
>TRBJ1-3|14|TRBV30|-|-
CAWSRGATGNTIYF
TGTGCCTGGAGTCGGGGGGCGACGGGAAACACCATATATTTT
>TRBJ2-5|15|TRBV6-2/TRBV6-3|few|-
CASSQRVRRQETQYF
TGTGCCAGCAGTCAACGCGTGCGGAGACAAGAGACCCAGTACTTC
>TRBJ1-1|13|TRBV29-1|-|TRBD1
CSVMRPTGAEAFF
TGCAGCGTTATGAGACCCACAGGGGCTGAAGCTTTCTTT
>TRBJ2-2|13|TRBV29-1|-|-
CSVPDRNTGELFF
TGCAGCGTTCCAGACAGGAACACCGGGGAGCTGTTTTTT
>TRBJ1-1|15|TRBV19|-|TRBD1
CASSKGQGRSTEAFF
TGTGCCAGTAGTAAAGGACAGGGGAGGAGCACTGAAGCTTTCTTT
>TRBJ2-7|16|TRBV21-1|-|-
CASSKGGRKTSYEQYF
TGTGCCAGCAGCAAAGGAGGCCGGAAAACATCCTACGAGCAGTACTTC
>TRBJ2-1|13|TRBV29-1|-|TRBD2
CSSTSGGAGEQFF
TGCAGCTCCACTAGCGGGGGGGCCGGTGAGCAGTTCTTC
>TRBJ1-1|14|TRBV6-5|-|-
CASSRRTENTEAFF
TGTGCCAGCAGCCGACGGACAGAGAACACTGAAGCTTTCTTT
>TRBJ2-1|12|TRBV5-6|-|-
CASSFHSNEQFF
TGTGCCAGCAGCTTTCACAGCAATGAGCAGTTCTTC
>TRBJ1-6|16|TRBV25-1|-|TRBD1
CASSGTGGRHNSPLHF
TGTGCCAGCAGCGGGACAGGGGGCCGTCATAATTCACCCCTCCACTTT
>TRBJ1-3|16|TRBV11-2|few|-
CASSLAPRSSGNTIYF
TGTGCCAGCAGCTTAGCCCCGAGAAGCTCTGGAAACACCATATATTTT
>TRBJ1-1|14|TRBV6-2/TRBV6-3|-|-
CASSYLGQNTEAFF
TGTGCCAGCAGTTACCTCGGACAGAACACTGAAGCTTTCTTT
>TRBJ1-1|13|TRBV27|-|-
CASSFTMNTEAFF
TGTGCCAGCAGTTTTACTATGAACACTGAAGCTTTCTTT
>TRBJ1-2|14|TRBV7-2|once|TRBD1
CASSSTGTGYGYTF
TGTGCCAGCAGCTCCACAGGGACAGGATATGGCTACACCTTC
>TRBJ1-2|15|TRBV5-6|-|-
CASSLFLQGTAGYTF
TGTGCCAGCAGCTTGTTCCTTCAGGGGACGGCTGGCTACACCTTC
>TRBJ1-2|15|TRBV19|-|-
CASSIDPRGEGGYTF
TGTGCCAGTAGTATAGATCCCAGGGGAGAAGGGGGCTACACCTTC
>TRBJ1-2|12|TRBV7-8|-|TRBD1
CASSPGTDGYTF
TGTGCCAGCAGCCCAGGGACAGACGGCTACACCTTC
>TRBJ1-5|15|TRBV15|-|TRBD1
CATSTDRASWEYQHF
TGTGCCACCAGCACCGACAGGGCCTCATGGGAGTACCAGCATTTT
>TRBJ1-2|17|TRBV2|-|TRBD1
CASRPKGRGQLLYGYTF
TGTGCCAGCAGACCCAAGGGGCGGGGACAGCTTCTTTATGGCTACACCTTC
>TRBJ1-5|13|TRBV2|few|-
CASSGAGNGAQHF
TGTGCCAGCAGTGGGGCGGGGAATGGAGCCCAGCATTTT
>TRBJ2-2|17|TRBV4-3|-|TRBD2
CASSQGLAGGHTGELFF
TGCGCCAGCAGCCAAGGACTAGCGGGGGGGCACACCGGGGAGCTGTTTTTT
>TRBJ1-1|14|TRBV7-2|-|-
CASSPQGLNTEAFF
TGTGCCAGCAGCCCACAGGGATTGAACACTGAAGCTTTCTTT
>TRBJ2-7|15|TRBV7-3|-|TRBD2
CASSDYGGMDDEQYF
TGTGCCAGCAGCGACTACGGGGGGATGGACGACGAGCAGTACTTC
>TRBJ1-3|13|TRBV29-1|-|-
CSVPAGPGNTIYF
TGCAGCGTTCCCGCAGGGCCTGGAAACACCATATATTTT
>TRBJ2-5|13|TRBV28|-|-
CASSPAVQETQYF
TGTGCCAGCAGTCCCGCGGTGCAAGAGACCCAGTACTTC
>TRBJ2-7|18|TRBV6-1|-|TRBD2
CASSESPGSRTRTYEQYF
TGTGCCAGCAGTGAATCGCCAGGCTCCCGGACTAGAACCTACGAGCAGTACTTC
>TRBJ1-5|13|TRBV24-1|-|TRBD1
CATLGQGVQPQHF
TGTGCCACCTTAGGACAGGGGGTTCAGCCCCAGCATTTT
>TRBJ1-1|13|TRBV7-2|-|TRBD1
CASSAGQGLEAFF
TGTGCCAGCAGCGCAGGACAGGGTTTAGAAGCTTTCTTT
>TRBJ2-1|19|TRBV29-1|-|TRBD2
CSVVGSSGRVIYSYNEQFF
TGCAGCGTTGTAGGTTCTAGCGGGAGGGTGATTTACTCCTACAATGAGCAGTTCTTC
>TRBJ1-2|16|TRBV7-8|-|-
CASSLESRGLFIGYTF
TGTGCCAGCAGCTTAGAGAGTCGGGGGTTATTTATCGGCTACACCTTC